This TCR beta chain is from a study of T cells in Graves' hyperthyroidism and ophthalmopathy. Study findings and constraints: Most thyroid-expanded clonotypes above 0.001 were also found in blood.

The CDR3 consists of 17 residues. Unmatched junction bases numbered 19, after V lost 6 bases and J lost 5 bases. The germline V gene has CDR1 SGHKS and CDR2 YYEKEE (reference sequence). Uncontrolled infection, other autoimmune disease, pregnancy or lactation excluded patients. This clonotype was observed at least ten times. Its antigen is not known. Amplified TCR beta CDR3 regions came from RNA transcripts. In the first-round RT-PCR of the TCR CDR3, the HTBI primer set was used. Each CDR3 protein gets one entry after TCRdb re-called the multiplex PCR reads with MiXCR. The sample records 610,000 or so distinct CDR3 sequences, more than 45% being singletons.

What was sequenced was peripheral blood or thyroid tissue (not recorded which). This rearrangement joins TRBV5-5 to TRBJ2-7; 8 bases are a match to TRBD1. The receptor was isolated from a woman under 30 with Graves' hyperthyroidism. The CDR3, as DNA: TGTGCCAGCACCGGGACAGGTCGACTAGTCTTTATGGACGAGCAGTACTTC. This encodes CASTGTGRLVFMDEQYF.